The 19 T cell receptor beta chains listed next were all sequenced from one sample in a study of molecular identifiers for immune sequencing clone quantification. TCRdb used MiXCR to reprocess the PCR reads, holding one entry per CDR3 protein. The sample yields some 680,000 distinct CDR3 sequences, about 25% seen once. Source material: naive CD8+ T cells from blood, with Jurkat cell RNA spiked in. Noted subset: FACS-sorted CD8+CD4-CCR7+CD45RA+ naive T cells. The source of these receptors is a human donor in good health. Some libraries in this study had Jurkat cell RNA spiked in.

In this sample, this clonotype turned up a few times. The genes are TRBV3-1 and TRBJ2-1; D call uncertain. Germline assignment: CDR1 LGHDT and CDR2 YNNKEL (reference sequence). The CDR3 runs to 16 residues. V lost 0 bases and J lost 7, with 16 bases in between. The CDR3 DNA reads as TGTGCCAGCAGCCAAGATGGGGAACGGCTGGGGAATGAGCAGTTCTTC. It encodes CASSQDGERLGNEQFF.

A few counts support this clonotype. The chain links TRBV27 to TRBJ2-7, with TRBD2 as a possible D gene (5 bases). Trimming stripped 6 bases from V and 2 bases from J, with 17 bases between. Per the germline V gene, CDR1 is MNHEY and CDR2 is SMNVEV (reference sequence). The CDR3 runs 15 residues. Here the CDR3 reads CASSSRDRVAYEQYF. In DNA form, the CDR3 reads TGTGCCAGCAGCTCTCGGGATAGGGTTGCCTACGAGCAGTACTTC.

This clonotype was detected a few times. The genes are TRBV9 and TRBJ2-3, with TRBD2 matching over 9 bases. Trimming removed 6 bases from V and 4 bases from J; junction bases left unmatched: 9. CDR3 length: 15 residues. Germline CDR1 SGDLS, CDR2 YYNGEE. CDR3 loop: CASKGAGGPPDTQYF. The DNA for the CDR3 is TGTGCCAGCAAGGGCGCGGGGGGGCCGCCAGATACGCAGTATTTT.

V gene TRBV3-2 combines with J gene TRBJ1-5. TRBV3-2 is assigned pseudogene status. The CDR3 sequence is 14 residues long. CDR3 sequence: CASRRWGSNQPQHF. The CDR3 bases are TGTGCCAGCAGGAGATGGGGTAGCAATCAGCCCCAGCATTTT.

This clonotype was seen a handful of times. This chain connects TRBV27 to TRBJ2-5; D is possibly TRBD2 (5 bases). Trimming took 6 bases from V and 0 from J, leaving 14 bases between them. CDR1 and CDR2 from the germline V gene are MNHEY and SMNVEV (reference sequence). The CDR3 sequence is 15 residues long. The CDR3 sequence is CASSGQLENQETQYF. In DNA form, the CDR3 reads TGTGCCAGCAGCGGCCAACTAGAGAACCAAGAGACCCAGTACTTC.

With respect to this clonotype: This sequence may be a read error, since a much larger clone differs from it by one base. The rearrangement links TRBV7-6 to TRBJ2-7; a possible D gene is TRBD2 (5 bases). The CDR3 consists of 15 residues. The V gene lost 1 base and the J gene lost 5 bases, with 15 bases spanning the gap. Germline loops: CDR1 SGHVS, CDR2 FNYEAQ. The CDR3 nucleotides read TGTGCCAGCAGCTTAGGGCGGGCCTCGAACCACGAGCAGTACTTC. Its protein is CASSLGRASNHEQYF.

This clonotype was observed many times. The CDR3 spells CASSLSPGGADTQYF. The CDR3 region has the DNA TGTGCCAGCAGTTTATCACCAGGGGGAGCAGATACGCAGTATTTT. The gene calls are TRBV12-3 or TRBV12-4 and TRBJ2-3; 7 bases line up with TRBD1. CDR3 length: 15 amino acids. V trimming: 2 bases; J trimming: 4 bases; junction bases outside the gene matches: 6.

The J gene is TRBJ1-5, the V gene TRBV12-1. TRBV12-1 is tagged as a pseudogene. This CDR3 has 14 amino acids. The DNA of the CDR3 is TGTGCCAGCAGCTTCGCGCGGAACAATCAGCCCCAGCATTTT. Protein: CASSFARNNQPQHF.

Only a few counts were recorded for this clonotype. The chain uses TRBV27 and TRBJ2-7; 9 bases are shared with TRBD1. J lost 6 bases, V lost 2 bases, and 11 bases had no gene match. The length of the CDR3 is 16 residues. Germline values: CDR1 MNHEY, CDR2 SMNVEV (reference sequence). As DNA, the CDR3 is TGTGCCAGCAGTTTAGTGGGACAGGGAGGTGCGGGCGAGCAGTACTTC. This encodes CASSLVGQGGAGEQYF.

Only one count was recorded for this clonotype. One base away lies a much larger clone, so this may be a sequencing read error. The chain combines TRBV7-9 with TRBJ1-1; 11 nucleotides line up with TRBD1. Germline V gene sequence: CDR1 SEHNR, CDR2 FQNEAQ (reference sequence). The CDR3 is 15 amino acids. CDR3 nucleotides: TGTGTCAGCAGCTCAAGGACAGGGGGCCCCACTGAAGCTTTCTTT. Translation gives CVSSSRTGGPTEAFF.

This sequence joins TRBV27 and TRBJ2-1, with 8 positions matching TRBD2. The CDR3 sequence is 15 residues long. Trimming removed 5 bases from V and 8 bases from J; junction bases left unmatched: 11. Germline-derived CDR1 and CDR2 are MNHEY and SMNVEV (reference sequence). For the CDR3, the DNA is TGTGCCAGCAGTGGGAGCGGGAGTAGTTGGGATGAGCAGTTCTTC. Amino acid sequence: CASSGSGSSWDEQFF.

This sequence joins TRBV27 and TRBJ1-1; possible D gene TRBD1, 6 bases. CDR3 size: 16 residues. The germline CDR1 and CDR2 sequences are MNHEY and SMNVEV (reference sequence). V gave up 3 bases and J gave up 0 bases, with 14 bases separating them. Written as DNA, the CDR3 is TGTGCCAGCAGTTTTATTCCGGGGGACATGAACACTGAAGCTTTCTTT. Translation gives CASSFIPGDMNTEAFF.

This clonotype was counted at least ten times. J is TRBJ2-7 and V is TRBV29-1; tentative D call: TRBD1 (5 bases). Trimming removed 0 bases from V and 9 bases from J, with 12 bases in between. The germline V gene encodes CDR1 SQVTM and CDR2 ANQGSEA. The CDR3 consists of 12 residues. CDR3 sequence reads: CSVEDMGQGQYF. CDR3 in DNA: TGCAGCGTTGAAGATATGGGGCAGGGGCAGTACTTC.

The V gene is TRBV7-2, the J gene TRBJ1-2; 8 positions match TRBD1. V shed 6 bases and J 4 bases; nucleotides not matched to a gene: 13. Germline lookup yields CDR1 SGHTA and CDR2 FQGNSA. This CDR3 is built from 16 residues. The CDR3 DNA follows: TGTGCCAGCAGTTTATCTCCGACAGGGGTTCCCTATGGCTACACCTTC. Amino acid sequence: CASSLSPTGVPYGYTF.

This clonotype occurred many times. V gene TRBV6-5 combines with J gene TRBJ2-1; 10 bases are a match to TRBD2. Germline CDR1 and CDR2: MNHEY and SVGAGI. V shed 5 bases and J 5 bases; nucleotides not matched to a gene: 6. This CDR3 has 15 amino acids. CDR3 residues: CASSHTGTSDNEQFF. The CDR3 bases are TGTGCCAGCAGTCACACCGGGACTAGCGACAATGAGCAGTTCTTC.

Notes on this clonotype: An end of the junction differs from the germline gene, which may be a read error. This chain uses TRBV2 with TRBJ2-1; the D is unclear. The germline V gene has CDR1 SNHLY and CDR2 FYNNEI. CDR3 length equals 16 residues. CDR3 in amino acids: CVSSEALRISHNEQFF. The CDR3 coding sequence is TGTGTCAGCAGTGAAGCGCTGCGGATATCCCACAATGAGCAGTTCTTC. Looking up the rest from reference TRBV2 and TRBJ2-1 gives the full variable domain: EPEVTQTPSHQVTQMGQEVILRCVPISNHLYFYWYRQILGQKVEFLVSFYNNEISEKSEIFDDQFSVERPDGSNFTLKIRSTKLEDSAMYFCVSSEALRISHNEQFFGPGTRLTVL.

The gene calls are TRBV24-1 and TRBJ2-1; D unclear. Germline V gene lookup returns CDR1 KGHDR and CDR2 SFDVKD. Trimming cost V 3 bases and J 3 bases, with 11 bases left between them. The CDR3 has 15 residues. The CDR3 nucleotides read TGTGCCACCAGTGATCGGCGGTCAAACTACAATGAGCAGTTCTTC. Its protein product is CATSDRRSNYNEQFF.

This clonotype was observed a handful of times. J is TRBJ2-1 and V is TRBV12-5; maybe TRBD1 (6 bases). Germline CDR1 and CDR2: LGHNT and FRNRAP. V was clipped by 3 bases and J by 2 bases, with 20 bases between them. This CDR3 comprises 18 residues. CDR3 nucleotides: TGTGCTAGTGGTTTCTCAGTGACGGACAGAGCTCCCTACAATGAGCAGTTCTTC. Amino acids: CASGFSVTDRAPYNEQFF.

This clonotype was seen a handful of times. The CDR3 here is CASSLQQGPFSPLHF. CDR3 DNA: TGTGCCAGCAGCTTGCAACAGGGTCCCTTTTCACCCCTCCACTTT. V is TRBV5-6 and J is TRBJ1-6; the D gene is possibly TRBD1 (6 bases). Germline lookup yields CDR1 SGHDT and CDR2 YYEEEE. The CDR3 sequence is 15 residues long. Deletions cut 1 base from V and 9 bases from J, with 14 bases between. Together with reference TRBV5-6 and TRBJ1-6, the CDR3 gives the full variable domain: DAGVTQSPTHLIKTRGQQVTLRCSPKSGHDTVSWYQQALGQGPQFIFQYYEEEERQRGNFPDRFSGHQFPNYSSELNVNALLLGDSALYLCASSLQQGPFSPLHFGNGTRLTVT.